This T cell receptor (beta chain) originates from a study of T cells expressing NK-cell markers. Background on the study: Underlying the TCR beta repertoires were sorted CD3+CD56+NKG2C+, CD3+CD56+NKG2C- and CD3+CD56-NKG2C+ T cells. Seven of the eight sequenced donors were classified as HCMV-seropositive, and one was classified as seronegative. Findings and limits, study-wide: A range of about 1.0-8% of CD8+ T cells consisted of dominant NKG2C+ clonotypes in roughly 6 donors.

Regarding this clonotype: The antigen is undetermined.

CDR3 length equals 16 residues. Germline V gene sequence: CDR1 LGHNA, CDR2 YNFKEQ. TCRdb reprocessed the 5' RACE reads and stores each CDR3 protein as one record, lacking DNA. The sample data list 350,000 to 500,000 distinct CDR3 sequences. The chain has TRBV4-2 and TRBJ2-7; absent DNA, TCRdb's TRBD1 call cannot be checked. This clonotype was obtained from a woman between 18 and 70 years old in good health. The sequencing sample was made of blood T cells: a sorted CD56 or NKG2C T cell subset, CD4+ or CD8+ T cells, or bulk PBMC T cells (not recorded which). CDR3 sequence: CASSQDRDQVSYEQYF.